The 9 T cell receptor beta chains given below trace back to one sample, sequenced in a study of cytomegalovirus exposure and HLA in healthy donors. It was with 60 Vbeta and 13 Jbeta primers that the PCR ran. Repertoires were generated with immunoSEQ multiplex PCR, while TCRdb's copy carries only in-frame clones and drops some. Among about 170,000 clones listed, 55% to 75% were seen once. The sample comprised PBMCs. All receptors come from a human donor in good health.

This chain connects TRBV29-1 to TRBJ1-5; D unresolved. The CDR3 runs 13 residues. In germline, CDR1 is SQVTM, CDR2 ANQGSEA. The V end lost 4 bases, the J end lost 6 bases, and 13 bases lay between the germline ends. This CDR3 reads CSVGGWAGQPQHF. The CDR3 DNA sequence: TGCAGCGTTGGGGGTTGGGCGGGTCAGCCCCAGCATTTT.

A single count supports this clone. This chain joins TRBV5-8 and TRBJ1-1; D gene uncertain. Trimming shortened V by 6 bases and J by 4 bases, and 16 bases separated the two germline ends. The CDR3 loop spans 14 amino acids. Germline V gene data show CDR1 as SGHTS and CDR2 as YDEGEE. Here the CDR3 reads CASTGRKVSTEAFF. Written as DNA, the CDR3 is TGTGCCAGCACGGGTAGGAAGGTGAGCACTGAAGCTTTCTTT.

This clone was detected a few times. The chain uses TRBV18 and TRBJ1-1; the D gene is possibly TRBD1 (6 bases). CDR3 length equals 16 residues. Trimming left V 3 bases short and J 4 bases short, with 18 bases between. Germline CDR1 is KGHSH and CDR2 is LQKENI. The CDR3 spells CASSPGGGARGTEAFF. The CDR3 DNA reads TGTGCCAGCTCACCCGGTGGGGGGGCGCGGGGCACTGAAGCTTTCTTT.

The chain employs TRBV27 and TRBJ1-1, with TRBD1 as a possible D gene (6 bases). In germline, CDR1 is MNHEY, CDR2 SMNVEV (reference sequence). This CDR3 is built from 12 residues. The germline V and J ends were trimmed by 9 bases and 1 base, with 9 bases remaining between them. The CDR3 region is CASKTGNTEAFF. For the CDR3, the DNA is TGTGCCAGTAAGACAGGGAACACTGAAGCTTTCTTT.

This clone was counted a few times. V is TRBV5-5 and J is TRBJ2-1; a possible D gene is TRBD2 (6 bases). The ends were cut back, 0 bases at V and 9 bases at J, with 16 bases in the middle. Germline CDR1 reads SGHKS; CDR2 reads YYEKEE (reference sequence). The CDR3 consists of 15 residues. The CDR3 DNA follows: TGTGCCAGCAGCTTGGACGCGGGGCGGTGGGGTGAGCAGTTCTTC. It translates to CASSLDAGRWGEQFF.

This clone was counted a few times. This rearrangement joins TRBV9 to TRBJ1-5, with 10 bases aligning to TRBD1. Germline V lookup: CDR1 SGDLS, CDR2 YYNGEE. Trimming took 3 bases from V and 6 from J; bases not matched to a gene: 3. The CDR3 contains 14 residues. For the CDR3, the DNA is TGTGCCAGCAGCGCGACAGGGGGCAGTCAGCCCCAGCATTTT. This gives the protein CASSATGGSQPQHF.

This sequence joins TRBV5-6 and TRBJ1-2, with a tentative D call TRBD1 (6 bases). CDR3 length equals 15 residues. The germline V gene has CDR1 SGHDT and CDR2 YYEEEE. V was cut by 0 bases and J by 5 bases, with 14 bases left in between. This chain's CDR3 is CASSLGRRGTYGYTF. CDR3 in DNA: TGTGCCAGCAGCTTGGGTCGGCGGGGGACATATGGCTACACCTTC.

The rearrangement uses TRBV30 and TRBJ2-5, with 8 bases identical to TRBD1. V gave up 2 bases and J gave up 5 bases; unmatched junction bases: 4. CDR3 size: 13 residues. Germline CDR1 reads GTSNPN; CDR2 reads SVGIG (reference sequence). CDR3 sequence reads: CAWSQGAGETQYF. The CDR3 DNA reads as TGTGCCTGGAGTCAGGGGGCAGGGGAGACCCAGTACTTC. Filled out from reference TRBV30 and TRBJ2-5, the complete variable domain reads SQTIHQWPATLVQPVGSPLSLECTVEGTSNPNLYWYRQAAGRGLQLLFYSVGIGQISSEVPQNLSASRPQDRQFILSSKKLLLSDSGFYLCAWSQGAGETQYFGPGTRLLVL.

This clone is a singleton in its sample. This sequence joins TRBV5-1 and TRBJ2-5; TRBD2 matches at 16 bases. CDR1 SGHRS and CDR2 YFSETQ come from the germline V gene. The CDR3 contains 18 residues. V trimming: 3 bases; J trimming: 4 bases; junction bases outside the gene matches: 9. This chain's CDR3 is CASSSQPGLAGGRETQYF. For the CDR3, the DNA is TGCGCCAGCAGCTCCCAACCGGGACTAGCGGGGGGGCGAGAGACCCAGTACTTC. Full variable domain (missing parts from reference TRBV5-1 and TRBJ2-5): KAGVTQTPRYLIKTRGQQVTLSCSPISGHRSVSWYQQTPGQGLQFLFEYFSETQRNKGNFPGRFSGRQFSNSRSEMNVSTLELGDSALYLCASSSQPGLAGGRETQYFGPGTRLLVL.